This T cell receptor (beta chain) was sequenced during a study of neurological immune-mediated disorders. This clonotype was picked up many times. Germline CDR1 MNHNY, CDR2 SVGAGI (reference sequence). CDR3 size: 15 residues. Trimming stripped 3 bases from V and 4 bases from J, with 16 bases between. Using its own MiXCR run on the 5' RACE reads, TCRdb lists one record per CDR3 protein. The repertoire holds 30,000 to 45,000 distinct CDR3 sequences, with 4.8% as singletons. Healthy control samples came from blood bank volunteers in Maryland, USA. CD4+ or CD8+ T cells at a count of around 910,000 served as input for the sorted libraries.

This TCR was sampled from a man younger than 35 in good health. The chain couples TRBV6-6 to TRBJ2-7, with D perhaps matching TRBD2 (5 bases). The specimen sequenced was CD4+ T cells from blood. The CDR3: CASSYEGSGWYEQYF. In DNA, the CDR3 is TGTGCCAGCAGTTATGAGGGCAGTGGATGGTACGAGCAGTACTTC.